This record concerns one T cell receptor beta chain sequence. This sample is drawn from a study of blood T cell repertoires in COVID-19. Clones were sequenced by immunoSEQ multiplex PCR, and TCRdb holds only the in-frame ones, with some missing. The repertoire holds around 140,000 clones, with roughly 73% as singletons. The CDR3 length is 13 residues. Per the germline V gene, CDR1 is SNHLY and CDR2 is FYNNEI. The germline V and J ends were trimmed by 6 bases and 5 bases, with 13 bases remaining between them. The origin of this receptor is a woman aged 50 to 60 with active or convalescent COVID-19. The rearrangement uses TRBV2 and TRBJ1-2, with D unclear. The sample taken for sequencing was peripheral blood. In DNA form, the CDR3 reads TGTGCCAGCAGCGCGGGAGGCCAATATGGCTACACCTTC. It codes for CASSAGGQYGYTF.